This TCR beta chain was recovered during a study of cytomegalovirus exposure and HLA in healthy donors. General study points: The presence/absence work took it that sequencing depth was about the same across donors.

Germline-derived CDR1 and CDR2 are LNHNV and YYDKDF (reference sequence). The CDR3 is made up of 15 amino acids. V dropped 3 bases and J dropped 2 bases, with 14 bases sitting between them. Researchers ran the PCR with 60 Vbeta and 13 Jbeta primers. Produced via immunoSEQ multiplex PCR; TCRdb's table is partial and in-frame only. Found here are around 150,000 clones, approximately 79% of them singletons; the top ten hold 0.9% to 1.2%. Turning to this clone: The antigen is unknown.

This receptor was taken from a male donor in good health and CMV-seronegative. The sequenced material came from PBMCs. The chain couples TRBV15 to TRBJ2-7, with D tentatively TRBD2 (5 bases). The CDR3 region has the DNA TGTGCCACCAGCAGGGATTCCGCAGCGGCCTACGAGCAGTACTTC. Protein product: CATSRDSAAAYEQYF.